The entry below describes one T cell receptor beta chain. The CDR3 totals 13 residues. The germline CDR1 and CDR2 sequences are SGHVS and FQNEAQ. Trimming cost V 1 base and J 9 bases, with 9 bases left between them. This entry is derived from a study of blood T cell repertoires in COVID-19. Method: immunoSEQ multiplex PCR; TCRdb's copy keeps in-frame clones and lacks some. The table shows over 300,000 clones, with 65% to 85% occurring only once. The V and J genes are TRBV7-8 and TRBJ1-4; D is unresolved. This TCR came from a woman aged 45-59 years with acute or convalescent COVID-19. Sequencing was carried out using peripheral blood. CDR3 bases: TGTGCCAGCAGCTTAGGCAGGATACAAAAACTGTTTTTT. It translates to CASSLGRIQKLFF.